This T cell receptor (beta chain) derives from a study of shared clonotypes between healthy human individuals. Overall study: Every donor yielded three CD4 naive, three CD4 memory, two CD8 naive and one CD8 memory plate.

This clone is a singleton in its sample. What it binds is unknown. General study results and limits: Naive subsets generally had larger estimated richness than memory subsets. Naive CD4 clonotypes overlapped across a handful of donors at about 5.2%.

The ends lost 5 bases at V and 4 bases at J; junction bases unmatched: 6. The V gene's germline CDR1 is MDHEN and CDR2 SYDVKM. The CDR3 covers 14 residues. Clones were sequenced by immunoSEQ multiplex PCR, and TCRdb holds only the in-frame ones, with some missing. This table holds about 600,000 clones, approximately 97% found once. The origin of this receptor is a woman aged 30 to 39 in good health. The chain is built from TRBV28 and TRBJ1-2; TRBD1 matches 8 bases. Source material: naive CD4+ T cells sorted from blood. Subset indicated: CD45RA+ positively selected. CDR3 sequence: CASSGRTGTYGYTF. In DNA, the CDR3 is TGTGCCAGCAGTGGGAGGACAGGGACCTATGGCTACACCTTC.